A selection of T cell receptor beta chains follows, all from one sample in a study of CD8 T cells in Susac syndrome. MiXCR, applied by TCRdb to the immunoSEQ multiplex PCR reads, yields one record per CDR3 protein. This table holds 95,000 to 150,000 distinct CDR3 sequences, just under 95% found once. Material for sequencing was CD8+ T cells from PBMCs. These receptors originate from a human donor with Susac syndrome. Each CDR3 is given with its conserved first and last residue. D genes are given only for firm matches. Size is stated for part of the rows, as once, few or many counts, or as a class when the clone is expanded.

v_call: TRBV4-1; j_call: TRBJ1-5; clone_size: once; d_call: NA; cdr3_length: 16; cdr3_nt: TGCGCCAGCAGCCAAGTTGCGGTGGGGGGCAATCAGCCCCAGCATTTT; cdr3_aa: CASSQVAVGGNQPQHF
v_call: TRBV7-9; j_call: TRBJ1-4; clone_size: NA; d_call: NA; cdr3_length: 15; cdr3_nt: TGTGCCAGCAGTCATGACAGCCGGGGAGATGAAAAACTGTTTTTT; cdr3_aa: CASSHDSRGDEKLFF
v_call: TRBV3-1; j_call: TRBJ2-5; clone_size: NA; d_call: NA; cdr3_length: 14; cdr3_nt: TGTGCCAGCAGCGACTCTAGTGAGGGAGAGACCCAGTACTTC; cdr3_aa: CASSDSSEGETQYF
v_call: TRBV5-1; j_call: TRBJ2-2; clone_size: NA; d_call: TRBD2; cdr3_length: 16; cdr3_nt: TGCGCCAGCAGCTCCCGGGCGGGGGGAAACACCGGGGAGCTGTTTTTT; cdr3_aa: CASSSRAGGNTGELFF
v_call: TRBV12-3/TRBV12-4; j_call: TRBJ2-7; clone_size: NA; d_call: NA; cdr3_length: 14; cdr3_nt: TGTGCCAGCAGTTTAGGGTCCCCTCGGAGCGCGCAGTACTTC; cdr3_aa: CASSLGSPRSAQYF
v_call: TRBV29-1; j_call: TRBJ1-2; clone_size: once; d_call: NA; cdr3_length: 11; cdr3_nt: TGCAGCGTTGTCCGGGGGGATGGCTACACCTTC; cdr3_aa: CSVVRGDGYTF
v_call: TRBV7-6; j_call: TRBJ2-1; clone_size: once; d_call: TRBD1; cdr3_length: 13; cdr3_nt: TGTGCCAGCTCCGGGACAGGGGACTATGAGCAGTTCTTC; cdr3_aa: CASSGTGDYEQFF
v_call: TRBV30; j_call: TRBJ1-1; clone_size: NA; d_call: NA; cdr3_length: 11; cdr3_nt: TGTGCCTGGAGTGTGGGGACAGAAGCTTTCTTT; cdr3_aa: CAWSVGTEAFF
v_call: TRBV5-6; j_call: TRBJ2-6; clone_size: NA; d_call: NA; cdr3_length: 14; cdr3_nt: TGTGCCAGCAGCTTGGACTCTGGGGCCAACGTCCTGACTTTC; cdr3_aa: CASSLDSGANVLTF
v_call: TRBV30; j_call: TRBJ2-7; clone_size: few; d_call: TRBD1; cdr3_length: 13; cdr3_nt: TGTGCCTGGAGTCCCGGGACAGGCTACGAGCAGTACTTC; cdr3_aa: CAWSPGTGYEQYF
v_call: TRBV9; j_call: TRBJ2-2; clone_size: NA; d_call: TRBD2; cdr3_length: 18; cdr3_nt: TGTGCCAGCAGCGTCTGGACTAGCGGGCCCCCGAACACCGGGGAGCTGTTTTTT; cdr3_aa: CASSVWTSGPPNTGELFF
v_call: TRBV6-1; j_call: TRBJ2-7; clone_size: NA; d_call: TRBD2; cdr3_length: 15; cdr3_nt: TGTGCCAGCAGTGGTGTTTTTGCGGGGGGTGTTGAGCAGTACTTC; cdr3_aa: CASSGVFAGGVEQYF
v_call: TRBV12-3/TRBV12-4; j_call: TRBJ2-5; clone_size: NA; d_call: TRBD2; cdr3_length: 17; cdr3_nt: TGTGCCAGCAGTTCTACCGGACTAGCGGGGGGGCAGGAGACCCAGTACTTC; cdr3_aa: CASSSTGLAGGQETQYF
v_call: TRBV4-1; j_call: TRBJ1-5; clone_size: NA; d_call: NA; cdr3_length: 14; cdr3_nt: TGCGCCAGCAGCCAAGGGGCGGGAGGTCAGCCCCAGCATTTT; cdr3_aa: CASSQGAGGQPQHF
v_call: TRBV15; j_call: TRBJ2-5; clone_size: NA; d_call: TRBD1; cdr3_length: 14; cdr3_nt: TGTGCCACCAGCGACCGACAGGGGTGGGAGACCCAGTACTTC; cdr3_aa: CATSDRQGWETQYF
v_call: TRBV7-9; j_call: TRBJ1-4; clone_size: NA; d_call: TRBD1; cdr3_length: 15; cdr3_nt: TGTGCCAGCAGCCAACAGGGGCAGCCTAATGAAAAACTGTTTTTT; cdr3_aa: CASSQQGQPNEKLFF
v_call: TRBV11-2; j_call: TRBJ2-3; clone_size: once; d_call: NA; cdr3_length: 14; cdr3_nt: TGTGCCAGCAGCTTAGCTATGGGGCCAGATACGCAGTATTTT; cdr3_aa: CASSLAMGPDTQYF
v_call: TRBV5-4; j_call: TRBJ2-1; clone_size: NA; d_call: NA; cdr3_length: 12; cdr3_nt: TGTGCCAGCAGCTTGGTAGTCAATGAGCAGTTCTTC; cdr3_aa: CASSLVVNEQFF
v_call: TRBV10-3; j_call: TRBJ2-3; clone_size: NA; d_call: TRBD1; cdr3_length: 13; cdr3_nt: TGTGCCACGACAGGGAAGGAGACAGATACGCAGTATTTT; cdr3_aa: CATTGKETDTQYF
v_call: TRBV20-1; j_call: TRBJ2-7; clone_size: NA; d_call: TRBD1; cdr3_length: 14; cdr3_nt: TGCAGTGCTAGCCGGGACAGGGGGTCCTACGAGCAGTACTTC; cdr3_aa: CSASRDRGSYEQYF
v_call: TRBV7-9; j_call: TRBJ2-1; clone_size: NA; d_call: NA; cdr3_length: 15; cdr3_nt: TGTGCCAGCAGCTTTGGCCCGAGCTCCTACAATGAGCAGTTCTTC; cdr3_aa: CASSFGPSSYNEQFF
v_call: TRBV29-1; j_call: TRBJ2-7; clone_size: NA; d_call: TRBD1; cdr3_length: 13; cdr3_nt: TGCAGCGCTGTTGACGGGACAGGGGGAGAGCAGTACTTC; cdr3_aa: CSAVDGTGGEQYF
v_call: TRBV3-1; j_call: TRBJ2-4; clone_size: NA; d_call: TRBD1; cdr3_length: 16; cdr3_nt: TGTGCCAGCAGCCAAGTGAGGGACAGCTCCAAAAACATTCAGTACTTC; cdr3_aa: CASSQVRDSSKNIQYF
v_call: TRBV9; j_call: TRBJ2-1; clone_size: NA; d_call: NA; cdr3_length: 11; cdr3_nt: TGTGCCAGCAGCGCGTCCGGTGAGCAGTTCTTC; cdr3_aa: CASSASGEQFF
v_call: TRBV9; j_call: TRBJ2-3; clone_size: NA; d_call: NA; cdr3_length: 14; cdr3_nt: TGTGCCAGCAGCGTCGACGAGATTATAGATACGCAGTATTTT; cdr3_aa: CASSVDEIIDTQYF
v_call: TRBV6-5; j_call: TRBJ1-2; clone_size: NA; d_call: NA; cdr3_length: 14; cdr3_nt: TGTGCCAGCAAGCCGGGGGCGCCGGACTATGGCTACACCTTC; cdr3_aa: CASKPGAPDYGYTF
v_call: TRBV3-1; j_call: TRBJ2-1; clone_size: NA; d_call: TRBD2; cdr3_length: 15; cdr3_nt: TGTGCCAGCAGCCAAGGACTAGCGACCTACAATGAGCAGTTCTTC; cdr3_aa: CASSQGLATYNEQFF